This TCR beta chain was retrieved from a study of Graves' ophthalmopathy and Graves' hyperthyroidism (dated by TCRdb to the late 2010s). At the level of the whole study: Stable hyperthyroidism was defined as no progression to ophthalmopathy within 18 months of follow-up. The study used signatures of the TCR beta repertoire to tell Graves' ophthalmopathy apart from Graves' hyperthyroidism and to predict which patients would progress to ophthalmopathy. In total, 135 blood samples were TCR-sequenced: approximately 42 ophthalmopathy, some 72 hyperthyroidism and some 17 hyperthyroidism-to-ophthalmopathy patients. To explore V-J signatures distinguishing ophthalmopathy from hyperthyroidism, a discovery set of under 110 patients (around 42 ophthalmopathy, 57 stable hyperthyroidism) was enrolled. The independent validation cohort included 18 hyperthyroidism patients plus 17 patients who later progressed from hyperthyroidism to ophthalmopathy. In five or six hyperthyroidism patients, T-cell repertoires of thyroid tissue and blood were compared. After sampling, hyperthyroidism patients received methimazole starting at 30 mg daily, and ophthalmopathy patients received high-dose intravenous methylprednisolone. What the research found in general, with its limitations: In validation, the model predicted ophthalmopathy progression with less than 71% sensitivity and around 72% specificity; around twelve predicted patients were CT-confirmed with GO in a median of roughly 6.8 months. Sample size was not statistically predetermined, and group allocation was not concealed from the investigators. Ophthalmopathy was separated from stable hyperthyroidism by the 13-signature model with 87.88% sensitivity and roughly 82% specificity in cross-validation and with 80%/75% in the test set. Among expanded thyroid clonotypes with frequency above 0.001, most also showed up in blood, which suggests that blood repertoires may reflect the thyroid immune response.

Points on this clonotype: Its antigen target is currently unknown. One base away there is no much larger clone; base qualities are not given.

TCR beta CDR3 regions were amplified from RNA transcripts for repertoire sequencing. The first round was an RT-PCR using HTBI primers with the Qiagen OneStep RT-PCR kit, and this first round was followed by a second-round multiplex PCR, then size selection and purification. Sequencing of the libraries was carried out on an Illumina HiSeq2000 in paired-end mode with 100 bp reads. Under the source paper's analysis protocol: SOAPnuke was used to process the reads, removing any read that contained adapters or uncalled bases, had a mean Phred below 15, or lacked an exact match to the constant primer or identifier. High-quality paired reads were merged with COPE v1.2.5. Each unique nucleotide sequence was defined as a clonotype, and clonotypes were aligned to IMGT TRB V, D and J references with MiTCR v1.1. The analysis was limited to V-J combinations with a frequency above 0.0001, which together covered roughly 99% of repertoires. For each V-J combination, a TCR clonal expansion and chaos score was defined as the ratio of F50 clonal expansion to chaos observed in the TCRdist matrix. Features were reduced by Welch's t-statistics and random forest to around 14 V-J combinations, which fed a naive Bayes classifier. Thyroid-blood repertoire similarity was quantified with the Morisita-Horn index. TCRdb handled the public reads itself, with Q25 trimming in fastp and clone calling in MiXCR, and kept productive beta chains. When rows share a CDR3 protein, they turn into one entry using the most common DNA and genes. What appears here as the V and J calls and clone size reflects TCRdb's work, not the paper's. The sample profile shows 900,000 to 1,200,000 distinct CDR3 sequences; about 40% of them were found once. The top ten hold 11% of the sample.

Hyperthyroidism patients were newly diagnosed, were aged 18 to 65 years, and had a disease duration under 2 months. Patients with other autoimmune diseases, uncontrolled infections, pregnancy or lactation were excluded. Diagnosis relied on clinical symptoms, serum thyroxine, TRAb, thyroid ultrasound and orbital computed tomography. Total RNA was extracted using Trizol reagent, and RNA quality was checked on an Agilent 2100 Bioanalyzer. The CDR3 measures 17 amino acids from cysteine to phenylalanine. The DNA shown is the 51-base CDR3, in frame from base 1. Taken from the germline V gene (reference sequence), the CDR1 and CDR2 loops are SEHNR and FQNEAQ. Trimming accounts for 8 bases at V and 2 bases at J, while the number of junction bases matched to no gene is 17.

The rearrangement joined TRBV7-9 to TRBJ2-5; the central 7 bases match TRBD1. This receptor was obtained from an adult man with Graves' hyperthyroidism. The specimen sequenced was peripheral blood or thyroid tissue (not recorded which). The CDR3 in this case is CASGSGWGQPNQETQYF. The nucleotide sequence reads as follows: TGTGCCAGCGGCTCGGGATGGGGACAGCCGAATCAAGAGACCCAGTACTTC.